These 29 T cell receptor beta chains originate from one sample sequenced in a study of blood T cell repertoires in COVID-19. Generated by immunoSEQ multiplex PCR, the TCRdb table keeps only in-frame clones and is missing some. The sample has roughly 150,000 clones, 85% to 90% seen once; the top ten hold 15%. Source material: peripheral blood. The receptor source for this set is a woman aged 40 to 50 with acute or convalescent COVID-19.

The CDR3 protein is CASSQLDRTNEKLFF. CDR3 bases: TGTGCCAGCAGCCAGCTGGACAGAACTAATGAAAAACTGTTTTTT. The chain combines TRBV3-1 (or the pseudogene TRBV3-2) with TRBJ1-4; a possible D gene is TRBD1 (6 bases). Trimming stripped 3 bases from V and 1 base from J, with 9 bases between. CDR1 is LGHDT, CDR2 YNNKEL, per germline (reference sequence). The CDR3 sequence is 15 residues long.

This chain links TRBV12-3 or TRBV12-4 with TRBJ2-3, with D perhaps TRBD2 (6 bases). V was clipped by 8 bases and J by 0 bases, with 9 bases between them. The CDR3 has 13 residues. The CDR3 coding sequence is TGTGCCAGCGGAGCGGGCAGCACAGATACGCAGTATTTT. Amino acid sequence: CASGAGSTDTQYF.

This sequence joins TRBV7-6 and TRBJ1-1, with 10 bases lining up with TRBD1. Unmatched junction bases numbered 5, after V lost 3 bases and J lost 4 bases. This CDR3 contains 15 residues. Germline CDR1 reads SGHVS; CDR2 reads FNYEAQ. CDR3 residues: CASSFEGQGITEAFF. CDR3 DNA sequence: TGTGCCAGCAGCTTCGAGGGACAGGGGATCACTGAAGCTTTCTTT.

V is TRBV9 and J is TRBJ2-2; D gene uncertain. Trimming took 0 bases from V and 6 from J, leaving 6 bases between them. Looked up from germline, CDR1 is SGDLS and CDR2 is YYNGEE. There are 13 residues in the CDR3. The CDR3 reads CASSVGGAGELFF. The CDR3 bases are TGTGCCAGCAGCGTAGGAGGAGCCGGGGAGCTGTTTTTT.

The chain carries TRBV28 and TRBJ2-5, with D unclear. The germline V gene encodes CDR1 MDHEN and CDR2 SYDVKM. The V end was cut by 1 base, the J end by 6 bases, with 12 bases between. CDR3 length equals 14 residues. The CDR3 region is CASSLSSRGKTQYF. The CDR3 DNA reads TGTGCCAGCAGTTTATCGAGTAGAGGAAAGACCCAGTACTTC.

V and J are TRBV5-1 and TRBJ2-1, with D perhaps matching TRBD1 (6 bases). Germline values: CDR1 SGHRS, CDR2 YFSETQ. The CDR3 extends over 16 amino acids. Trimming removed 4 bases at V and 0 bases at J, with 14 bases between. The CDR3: CASSPDGQSSYNEQFF. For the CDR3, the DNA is TGCGCCAGCAGCCCGGATGGACAGAGCTCCTACAATGAGCAGTTCTTC.

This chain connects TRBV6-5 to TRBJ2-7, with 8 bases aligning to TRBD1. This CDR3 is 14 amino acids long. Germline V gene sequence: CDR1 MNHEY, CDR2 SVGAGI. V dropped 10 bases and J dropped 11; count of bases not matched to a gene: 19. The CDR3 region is CATGRTGYRPTEYF. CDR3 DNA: TGTGCCACCGGCCGGACAGGGTATCGTCCGACAGAGTACTTC.

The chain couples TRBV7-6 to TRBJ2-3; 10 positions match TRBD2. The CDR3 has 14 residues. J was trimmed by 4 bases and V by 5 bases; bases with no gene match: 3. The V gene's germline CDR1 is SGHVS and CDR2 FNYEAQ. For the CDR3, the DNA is TGTGCCAGCAGCGTTAGCGGGGGGCCAGATACGCAGTATTTT. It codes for CASSVSGGPDTQYF.

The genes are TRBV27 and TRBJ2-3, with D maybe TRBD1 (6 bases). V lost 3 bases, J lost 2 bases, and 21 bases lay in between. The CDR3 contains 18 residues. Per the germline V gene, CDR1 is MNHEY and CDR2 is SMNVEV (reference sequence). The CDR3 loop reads CASSFSMVPRTVTDTQYF. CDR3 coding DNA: TGTGCCAGCAGTTTCTCTATGGTGCCTAGGACAGTCACAGATACGCAGTATTTT.

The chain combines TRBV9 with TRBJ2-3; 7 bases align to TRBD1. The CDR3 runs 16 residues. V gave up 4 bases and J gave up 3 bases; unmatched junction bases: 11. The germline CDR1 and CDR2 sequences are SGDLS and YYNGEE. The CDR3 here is CASSPRQGVLTDTQYF. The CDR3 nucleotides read TGTGCCAGCAGCCCCCGACAGGGAGTCTTAACAGATACGCAGTATTTT.

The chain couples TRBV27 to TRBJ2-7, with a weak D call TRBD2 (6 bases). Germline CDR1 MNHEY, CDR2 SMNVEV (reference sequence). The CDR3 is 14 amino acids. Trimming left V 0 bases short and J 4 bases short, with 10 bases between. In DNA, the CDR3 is TGTGCCAGCAGTTTATCGGGGGGTTGGTACGAGCAGTACTTC. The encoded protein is CASSLSGGWYEQYF.

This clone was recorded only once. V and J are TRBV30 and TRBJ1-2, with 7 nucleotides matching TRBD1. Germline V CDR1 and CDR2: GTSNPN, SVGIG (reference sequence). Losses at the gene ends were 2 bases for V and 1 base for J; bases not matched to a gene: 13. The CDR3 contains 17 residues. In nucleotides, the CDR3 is TGTGCCTGGAGTAGCACACTAGGGACAGTAGTTAACTATGGCTACACCTTC. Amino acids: CAWSSTLGTVVNYGYTF.

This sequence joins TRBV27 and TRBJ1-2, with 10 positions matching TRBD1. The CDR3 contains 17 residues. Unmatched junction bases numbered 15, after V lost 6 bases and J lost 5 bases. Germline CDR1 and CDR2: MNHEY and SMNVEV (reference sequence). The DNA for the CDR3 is TGTGCCAGCAGGTCCGTTTCCGGGACAGGGGCCGTATATGGCTACACCTTC. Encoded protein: CASRSVSGTGAVYGYTF.

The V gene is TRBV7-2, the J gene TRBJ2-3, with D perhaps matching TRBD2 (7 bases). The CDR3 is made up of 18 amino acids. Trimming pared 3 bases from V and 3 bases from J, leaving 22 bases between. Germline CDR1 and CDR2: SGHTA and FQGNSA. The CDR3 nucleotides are TGTGCCAGCAGCTTTAGGGGGAGGGCGGGAGACAGGACAGATACGCAGTATTTT. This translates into CASSFRGRAGDRTDTQYF.

The CDR3 reads CASSTRGFRGNQPQHF. The CDR3 DNA reads TGTGCCAGCAGTACCAGGGGATTTCGGGGCAATCAGCCCCAGCATTTT. The chain combines TRBV28 with TRBJ1-5; TRBD1 might be the D (6 bases). This CDR3 region has 16 residues. V lost 5 bases to trimming and J lost 2 bases, with 16 bases between them. CDR1 MDHEN and CDR2 SYDVKM come from the germline V gene.

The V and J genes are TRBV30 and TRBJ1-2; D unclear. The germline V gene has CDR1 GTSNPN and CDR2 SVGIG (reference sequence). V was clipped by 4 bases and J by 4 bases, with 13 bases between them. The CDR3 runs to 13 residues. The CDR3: CAWTLNRIYGYTF. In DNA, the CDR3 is TGTGCCTGGACCCTGAACAGAATCTATGGCTACACCTTC.

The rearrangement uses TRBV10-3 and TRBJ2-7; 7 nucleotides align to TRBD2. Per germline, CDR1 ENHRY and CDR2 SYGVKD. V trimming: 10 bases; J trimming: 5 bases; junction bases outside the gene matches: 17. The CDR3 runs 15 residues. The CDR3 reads CATSSAGGKSDEQYF. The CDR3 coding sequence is TGTGCCACCTCTTCGGCCGGGGGGAAAAGTGACGAGCAGTACTTC.

The CDR3 region has the DNA TGTGCCAGCAGTGTCCTCAGGGGGAACAATGAGCAGTTCTTC. Its translation is CASSVLRGNNEQFF. This sequence joins TRBV2 and TRBJ2-1; TRBD1 matches 7 bases. Germline V lookup: CDR1 SNHLY, CDR2 FYNNEI. J was trimmed by 5 bases and V by 4 bases; bases with no gene match: 5. The length of the CDR3 is 14 residues.

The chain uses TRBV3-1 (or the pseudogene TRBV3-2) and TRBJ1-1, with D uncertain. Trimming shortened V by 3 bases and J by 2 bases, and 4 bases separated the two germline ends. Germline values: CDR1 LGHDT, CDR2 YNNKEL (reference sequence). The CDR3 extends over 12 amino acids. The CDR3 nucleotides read TGTGCCAGCAGCCAGAGTAACACTGAAGCTTTCTTT. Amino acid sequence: CASSQSNTEAFF.

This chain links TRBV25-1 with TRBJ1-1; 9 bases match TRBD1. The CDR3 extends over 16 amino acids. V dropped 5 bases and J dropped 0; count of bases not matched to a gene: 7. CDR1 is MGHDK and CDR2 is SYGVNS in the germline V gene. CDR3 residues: CASSPGTGFMNTEAFF. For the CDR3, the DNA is TGTGCCAGCAGTCCGGGGACAGGGTTTATGAACACTGAAGCTTTCTTT.

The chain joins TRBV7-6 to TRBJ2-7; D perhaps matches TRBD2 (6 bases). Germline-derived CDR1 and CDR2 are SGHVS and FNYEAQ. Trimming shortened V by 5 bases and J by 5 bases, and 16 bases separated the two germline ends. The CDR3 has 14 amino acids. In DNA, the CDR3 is TGTGCCAGCAGCCCCCCGGGAGCAGGGAACGAGCAGTACTTC. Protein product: CASSPPGAGNEQYF.

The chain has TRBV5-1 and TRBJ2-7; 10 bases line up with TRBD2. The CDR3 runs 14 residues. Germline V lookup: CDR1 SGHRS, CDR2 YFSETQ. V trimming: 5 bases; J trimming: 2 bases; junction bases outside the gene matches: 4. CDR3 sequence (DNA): TGCGCCAGCAGAGTAGCGGGGGGACCCTACGAGCAGTACTTC. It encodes CASRVAGGPYEQYF.

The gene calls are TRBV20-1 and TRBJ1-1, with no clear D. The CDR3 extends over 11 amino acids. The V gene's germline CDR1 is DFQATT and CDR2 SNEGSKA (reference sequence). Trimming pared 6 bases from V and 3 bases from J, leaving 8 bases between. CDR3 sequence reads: CSAWGDTEAFF. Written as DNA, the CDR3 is TGCAGTGCGTGGGGAGACACTGAAGCTTTCTTT.

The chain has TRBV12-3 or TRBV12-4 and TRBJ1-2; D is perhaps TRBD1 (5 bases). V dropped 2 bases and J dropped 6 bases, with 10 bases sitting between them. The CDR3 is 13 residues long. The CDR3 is CASSLSGLNGYTF. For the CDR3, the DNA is TGTGCCAGCAGTTTATCAGGGCTGAATGGCTACACCTTC.

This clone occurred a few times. The CDR3 is CASSLSAGLEMGEQYF. The CDR3 region has the DNA TGCGCCAGCAGCCTATCAGCGGGGCTAGAGATGGGCGAGCAGTACTTC. This sequence joins TRBV4-1 and TRBJ2-7; 7 bases align to TRBD2. Germline CDR1 MGHRA, CDR2 YSYEKL. V trimming: 4 bases; J trimming: 6 bases; junction bases outside the gene matches: 15. The CDR3 length is 16 residues.

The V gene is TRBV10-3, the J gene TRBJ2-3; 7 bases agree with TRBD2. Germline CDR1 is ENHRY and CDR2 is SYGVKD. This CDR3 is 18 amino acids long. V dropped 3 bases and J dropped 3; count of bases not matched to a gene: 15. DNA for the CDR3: TGTGCCATCAGTGAACAGGAGGGGAGCGGACTAGGGACAGATACGCAGTATTTT. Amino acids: CAISEQEGSGLGTDTQYF.

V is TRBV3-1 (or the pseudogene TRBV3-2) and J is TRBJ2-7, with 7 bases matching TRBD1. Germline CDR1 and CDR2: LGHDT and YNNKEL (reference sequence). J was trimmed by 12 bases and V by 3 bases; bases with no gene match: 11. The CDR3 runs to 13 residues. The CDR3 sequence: CASSHTRQGEGYF. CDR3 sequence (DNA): TGTGCCAGCAGCCATACCCGACAGGGCGAAGGGTACTTC.

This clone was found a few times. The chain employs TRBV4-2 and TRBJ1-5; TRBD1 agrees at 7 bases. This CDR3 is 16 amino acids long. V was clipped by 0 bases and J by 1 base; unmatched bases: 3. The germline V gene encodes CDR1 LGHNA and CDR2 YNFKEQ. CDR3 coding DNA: TGTGCCAGCAGCCAAGAGGTACAGGGGAGCAATCAGCCCCAGCATTTT. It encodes CASSQEVQGSNQPQHF.

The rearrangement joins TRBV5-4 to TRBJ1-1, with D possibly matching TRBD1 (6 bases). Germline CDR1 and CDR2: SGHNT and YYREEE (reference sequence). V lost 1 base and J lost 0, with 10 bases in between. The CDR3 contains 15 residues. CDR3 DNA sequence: TGTGCCAGCAGCTTGCTTGGACAGATGAACACTGAAGCTTTCTTT. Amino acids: CASSLLGQMNTEAFF.